One sample yielded the 17 T cell receptor beta chains listed below, sequenced in a study of blood T cell repertoires in COVID-19. Only in-frame clones appear in the TCRdb table, and some are missing; sequencing was by immunoSEQ multiplex PCR. The data hold over 100,000 clones, with about 80% observed a single time. Input material: peripheral blood. The receptors stem from a woman aged 80 or over with acute or convalescent COVID-19.

The table lists this clone with a count of one. The rearrangement links TRBV5-1 to TRBJ2-3; TRBD2 is a possible D gene (7 bases). CDR3 length equals 15 residues. Trimming removed 3 bases at V and 1 base at J, with 12 bases between. From germline, CDR1 is SGHRS and CDR2 YFSETQ. The CDR3 protein is CASSSGGGGTDTQYF. DNA for the CDR3: TGCGCCAGCAGCTCCGGAGGGGGGGGCACAGATACGCAGTATTTT.

This chain links TRBV9 with TRBJ2-1; a possible D gene is TRBD2 (5 bases). Germline V gene sequence: CDR1 SGDLS, CDR2 YYNGEE. V gave up 4 bases and J gave up 2 bases, with 10 bases separating them. CDR3 length equals 14 residues. In DNA, the CDR3 is TGTGCCAGCAGCCCTGGACTCACCTACAATGAGCAGTTCTTC. Its translation is CASSPGLTYNEQFF.

This chain connects TRBV18 to TRBJ1-4; weak D call: TRBD1 (5 bases). This CDR3 contains 14 residues. V lost 3 bases to trimming and J lost 4 bases, with 9 bases between them. Germline CDR1 is KGHSH and CDR2 is LQKENI. CDR3 amino acids: CASSPAGLNEKLFF. Here the CDR3 DNA reads TGTGCCAGCTCACCGGCAGGGCTTAATGAAAAACTGTTTTTT.

The chain couples TRBV4-1 to TRBJ1-2; TRBD1 aligns across 7 bases. V lost 2 bases and J lost 14; bases outside the gene matches: 17. The CDR3 sequence is 15 residues long. From germline, CDR1 is MGHRA and CDR2 YSYEKL. Here the CDR3 reads CASSQQSRLDRSGTF. In nucleotides, the CDR3 is TGCGCCAGCAGCCAACAATCTCGATTGGACAGGTCCGGGACCTTC.

This clone has more than one count but fewer than ten. The chain recombines TRBV27 with TRBJ1-2, with 8 bases aligning to TRBD1. This CDR3 is 16 amino acids long. V was clipped by 5 bases and J by 7 bases; unmatched bases: 15. The germline V gene has CDR1 MNHEY and CDR2 SMNVEV (reference sequence). The CDR3 reads CASSTYPRGRFPGYTF. CDR3 sequence (DNA): TGTGCCAGCAGTACATATCCCAGGGGGCGCTTTCCTGGCTACACCTTC.

This sequence joins TRBV6-5 and TRBJ2-5; perhaps TRBD1 as D (6 bases). This CDR3 is 14 amino acids long. Germline CDR1 reads MNHEY; CDR2 reads SVGAGI. V lost 6 bases, J lost 4 bases, and 15 bases lay in between. DNA for the CDR3: TGTGCCAGCAGCGCAACAGGGATCGGAGAGACCCAGTACTTC. Encoded protein: CASSATGIGETQYF.

The chain links TRBV15 to TRBJ1-1; 7 nucleotides match TRBD1. Germline values: CDR1 LNHNV, CDR2 YYDKDF (reference sequence). The junction had 5 bases not matched to a gene; V was cut back by 3 bases and J by 7 bases. The length of the CDR3 is 13 residues. CDR3 in amino acids: CATSSSDRVEAFF. CDR3 coding DNA: TGTGCCACCAGCAGCAGTGACAGGGTTGAAGCTTTCTTT.

There are a few counts of this clone. The chain is built from TRBV6-6 and TRBJ2-2; 12 positions agree with TRBD1. The CDR3 has 16 residues. From germline, CDR1 is MNHNY and CDR2 SVGAGI (reference sequence). The trim removed 5 bases at V and 6 bases at J, leaving 7 bases unmatched. CDR3 nucleotides: TGTGCCAGCAGTGACTACCGGGACAGGGGGCCCGGGGAGCTGTTTTTT. It is translated as CASSDYRDRGPGELFF.

This chain links TRBV7-2 with TRBJ2-7, with D tentatively TRBD1 (5 bases). Trimming took off 5 bases at V and 7 bases at J, with 9 bases between the two ends. From germline, CDR1 is SGHTA and CDR2 FQGNSA. The CDR3 is 11 residues long. The CDR3 sequence is CASSTNREQYF. CDR3 coding DNA: TGTGCCAGCAGCACTAACAGGGAGCAGTACTTC.

This chain links TRBV24-1 with TRBJ1-4; 7 bases align to TRBD1. V lost 4 bases, J lost 8 bases, and 6 bases stayed unmatched. Looked up from germline, CDR1 is KGHDR and CDR2 is SFDVKD. The CDR3 covers 14 residues. The CDR3 reads CATSEPDRDEKLFF. Here the CDR3 DNA reads TGTGCCACCAGTGAACCCGACAGGGACGAAAAACTGTTTTTT.

This clone was counted between two and nine times. The V and J genes are TRBV2 and TRBJ1-6; possible D gene TRBD1, 5 bases. CDR1 is SNHLY, CDR2 FYNNEI, per germline. This CDR3 comprises 15 residues. Trimming took off 6 bases at V and 7 bases at J, with 16 bases between the two ends. The CDR3 nucleotides read TGTGCCAGCAGCAGACAGATAACCTCCAATTCACCCCTCCACTTT. This sequence encodes CASSRQITSNSPLHF.

V and J are TRBV7-2 and TRBJ2-6; possible D gene TRBD1, 5 bases. Germline CDR1 is SGHTA and CDR2 is FQGNSA. The CDR3 contains 16 residues. Trimming cost V 1 base and J 0 bases, with 7 bases left between them. CDR3 coding DNA: TGTGCCAGCAGCTTAGAGGGGTCCTCTGGGGCCAACGTCCTGACTTTC. Protein sequence: CASSLEGSSGANVLTF.

The chain uses TRBV7-2 and TRBJ2-7; 8 nucleotides line up with TRBD1. Losses at the gene ends were 3 bases for V and 9 bases for J; bases not matched to a gene: 4. Germline V gene lookup returns CDR1 SGHTA and CDR2 FQGNSA. CDR3 length: 12 amino acids. The CDR3 nucleotides read TGTGCCAGCAGCTTGGACAGGGCGGCGCAGTACTTC. This codes for CASSLDRAAQYF.

The chain links TRBV11-2 to TRBJ2-7; D remains ambiguous. V was trimmed by 1 base and J by 0 bases, leaving 10 bases between them. From germline, CDR1 is SGHAT and CDR2 FQNNGV. The CDR3 totals 15 residues. CDR3 residues: CASSLALGISYEQYF. Here the CDR3 DNA reads TGTGCCAGCAGCTTAGCTCTGGGCATCTCCTACGAGCAGTACTTC.

This clone showed up just a few times. The genes are TRBV3-1 (or the pseudogene TRBV3-2) and TRBJ2-6; 8 nucleotides match TRBD2. The germline CDR1 and CDR2 sequences are LGHDT and YNNKEL (reference sequence). The J segment lost 1 base and the V segment lost 5 bases, leaving 4 bases of the junction unmatched. The CDR3 runs to 16 residues. CDR3 sequence reads: CASSEAGVSGANVLTF. Here the CDR3 DNA reads TGTGCCAGCAGCGAAGCGGGAGTATCTGGGGCCAACGTCCTGACTTTC.

This chain links TRBV4-3 with TRBJ2-3; D may be TRBD2 (6 bases). Germline V CDR1 and CDR2: LGHNA, YSLEER. The ends were cut back, 0 bases at V and 2 bases at J, with 15 bases in the middle. CDR3 length equals 17 residues. CDR3 sequence (DNA): TGCGCCAGCAGCCAAGACTTCGGGGGTTGGGTCACAGATACGCAGTATTTT. It codes for CASSQDFGGWVTDTQYF.

The rearrangement links TRBV19 to TRBJ1-5, with D possibly matching TRBD1 (6 bases). CDR3 length equals 16 residues. Germline V CDR1 and CDR2: LNHDA, SQIVND (reference sequence). The V and J ends lost 2 bases and 0 bases respectively, with 11 bases between them. CDR3: CASSILQGSSNQPQHF. Written as DNA, the CDR3 is TGTGCCAGTAGTATATTACAGGGAAGTAGCAATCAGCCCCAGCATTTT.